This T cell receptor (beta chain) was found in a study of shared T cell receptors in the human thymus. This CDR3 region has 16 residues. Per the germline V gene, CDR1 is SGHAT and CDR2 is FQNNGV. V shed 5 bases and J 1 base; nucleotides not matched to a gene: 6. Measured with immunoSEQ multiplex PCR; TCRdb has only the in-frame clones, and not every one. In the table there are approximately 400,000 clones, about 95% of which are singletons. The source material was thymocytes. This chain links TRBV11-2 with TRBJ2-5; TRBD2 matches at 11 bases. The origin of this receptor is a human donor. CDR3 in amino acids: CASSPGLAGGQETQYF. The CDR3 DNA reads as TGTGCCAGCAGCCCAGGACTAGCGGGCGGCCAAGAGACCCAGTACTTC.